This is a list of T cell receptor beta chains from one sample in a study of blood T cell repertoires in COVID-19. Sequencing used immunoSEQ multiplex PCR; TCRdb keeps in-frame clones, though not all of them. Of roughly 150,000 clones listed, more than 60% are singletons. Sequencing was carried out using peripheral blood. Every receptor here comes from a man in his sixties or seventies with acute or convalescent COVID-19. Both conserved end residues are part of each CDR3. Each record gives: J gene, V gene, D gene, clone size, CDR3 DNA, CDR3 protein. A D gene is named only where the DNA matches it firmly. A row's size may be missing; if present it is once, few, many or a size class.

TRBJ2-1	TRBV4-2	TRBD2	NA	TGTGCCAGCAGCCAAGAAGAGCGGGGTTACAATGAGCAGTTCTTC	CASSQEERGYNEQFF
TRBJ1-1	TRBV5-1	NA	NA	TGCGCCAGCAGCTTGCTCGCAGTGAACACTGAAGCTTTCTTT	CASSLLAVNTEAFF
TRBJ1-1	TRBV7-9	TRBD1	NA	TGTGCCAGCACCCCCGGGACAGGGGTTTCGAACACTGAAGCTTTCTTT	CASTPGTGVSNTEAFF
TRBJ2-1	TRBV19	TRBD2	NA	TGTGCCACAAACGGGGCGGGGGGAGCGGATGAGCAGTTCTTC	CATNGAGGADEQFF
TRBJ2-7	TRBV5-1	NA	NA	TGCGCCAGCAGCTTCACAGGGCCCCACGAGCAGTACTTC	CASSFTGPHEQYF
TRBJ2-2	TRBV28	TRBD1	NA	TGTGCCAGCAGAAGGACAGGGGATCTCGGGGAGCTGTTTTTT	CASRRTGDLGELFF
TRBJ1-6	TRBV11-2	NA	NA	TGTGCCAGCAGCTTTAAGGGGCCTAATTCACCCCTCCACTTT	CASSFKGPNSPLHF
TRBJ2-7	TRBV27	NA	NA	TGTGCCAGCAGTTTGCGAACCTCCTACGAGCAGTACTTC	CASSLRTSYEQYF
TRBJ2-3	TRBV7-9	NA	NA	TGTGCCAGCAGCCAAACCGCCGGGATTGGTACGCAGTATTTT	CASSQTAGIGTQYF
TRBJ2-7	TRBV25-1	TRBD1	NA	TGTGCCAGCAGTGAATGGCCGGGACAGGGATCCTACGAGCAGTACTTC	CASSEWPGQGSYEQYF
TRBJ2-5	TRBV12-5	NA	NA	TGTGCTAGCCCCATTAGCCGGAGGTCGCCAGTGGAGACCCAGTACTTC	CASPISRRSPVETQYF
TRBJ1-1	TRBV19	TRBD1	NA	TGTGCCAGTAGTTCTCAGGACAGGGGGAACACTGAAGCTTTCTTT	CASSSQDRGNTEAFF
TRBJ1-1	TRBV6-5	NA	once	TGTGCCAGCAATTTGGGGGGGTCGGAATCTGAAGCTTTCTTT	CASNLGGSESEAFF
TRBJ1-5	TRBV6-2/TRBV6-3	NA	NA	TGTGCCAGCAGTTACTTGGGGGCGTACAATCAGCCCCAGCATTTT	CASSYLGAYNQPQHF
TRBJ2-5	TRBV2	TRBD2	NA	TGTGCCAGCAGTGAAGCGTACCAGCGGGGGGGCCGGGAGACCCAGTACTTC	CASSEAYQRGGRETQYF